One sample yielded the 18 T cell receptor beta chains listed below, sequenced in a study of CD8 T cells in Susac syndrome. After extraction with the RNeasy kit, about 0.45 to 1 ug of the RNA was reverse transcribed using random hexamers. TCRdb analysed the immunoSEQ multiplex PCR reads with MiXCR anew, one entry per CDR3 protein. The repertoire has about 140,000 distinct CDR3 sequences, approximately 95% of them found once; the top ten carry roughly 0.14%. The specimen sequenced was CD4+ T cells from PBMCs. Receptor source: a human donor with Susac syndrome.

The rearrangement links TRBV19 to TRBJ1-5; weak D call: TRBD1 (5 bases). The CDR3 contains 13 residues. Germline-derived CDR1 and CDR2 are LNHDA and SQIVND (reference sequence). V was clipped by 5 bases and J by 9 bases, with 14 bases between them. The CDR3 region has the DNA TGTGCCAGTAGTCCACAGGTCGGATCGCCCCAGCATTTT. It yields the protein CASSPQVGSPQHF.

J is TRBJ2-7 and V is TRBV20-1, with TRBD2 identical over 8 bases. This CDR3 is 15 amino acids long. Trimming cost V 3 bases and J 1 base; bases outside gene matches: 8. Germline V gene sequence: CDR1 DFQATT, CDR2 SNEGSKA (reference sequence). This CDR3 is CSARLTSGFSYEQYF. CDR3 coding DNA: TGCAGTGCTAGGTTAACTAGCGGCTTTTCCTACGAGCAGTACTTC.

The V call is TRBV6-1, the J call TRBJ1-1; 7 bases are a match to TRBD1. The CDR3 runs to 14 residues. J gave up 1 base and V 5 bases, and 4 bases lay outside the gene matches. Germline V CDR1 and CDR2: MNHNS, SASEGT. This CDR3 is CASSIRTGNTEAFF. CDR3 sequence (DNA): TGTGCCAGCAGTATACGGACAGGGAACACTGAAGCTTTCTTT.

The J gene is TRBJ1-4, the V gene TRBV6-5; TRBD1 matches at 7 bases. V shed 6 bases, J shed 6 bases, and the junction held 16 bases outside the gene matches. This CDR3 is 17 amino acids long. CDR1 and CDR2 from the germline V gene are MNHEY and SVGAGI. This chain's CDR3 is CASSLRQTGPNDEKLFF. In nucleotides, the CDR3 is TGTGCCAGCAGCTTACGACAGACAGGGCCGAACGATGAAAAACTGTTTTTT.

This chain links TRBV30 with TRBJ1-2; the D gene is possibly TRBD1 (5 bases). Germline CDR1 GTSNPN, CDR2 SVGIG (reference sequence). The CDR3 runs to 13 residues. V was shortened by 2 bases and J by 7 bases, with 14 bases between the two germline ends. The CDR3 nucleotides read TGTGCCTGGAGTCCGGGGACGGGTCGTGGCTACACCTTC. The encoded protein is CAWSPGTGRGYTF.

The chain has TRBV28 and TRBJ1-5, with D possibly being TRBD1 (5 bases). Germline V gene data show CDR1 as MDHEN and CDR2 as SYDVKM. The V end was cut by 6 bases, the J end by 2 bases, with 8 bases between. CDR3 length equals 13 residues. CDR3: CASRRQRNQPQHF. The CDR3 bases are TGTGCCAGCAGACGACAGCGCAATCAGCCCCAGCATTTT.

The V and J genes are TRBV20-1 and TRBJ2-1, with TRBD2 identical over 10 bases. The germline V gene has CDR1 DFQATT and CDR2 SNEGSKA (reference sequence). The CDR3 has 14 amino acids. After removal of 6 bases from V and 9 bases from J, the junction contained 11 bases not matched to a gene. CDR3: CSAIVSGGAGEQFF. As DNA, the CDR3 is TGCAGTGCCATCGTCAGCGGGGGGGCGGGTGAGCAGTTCTTC.

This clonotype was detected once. The CDR3 region is CASSASGGVETQYF. CDR3 in DNA: TGTGCCAGCAGCGCCTCAGGGGGCGTCGAGACCCAGTACTTC. The V call is TRBV7-9, the J call TRBJ2-5; 8 positions match TRBD1. Trimming cost V 5 bases and J 5 bases; bases outside gene matches: 7. The CDR3 length is 14 residues. The germline V gene has CDR1 SEHNR and CDR2 FQNEAQ (reference sequence).

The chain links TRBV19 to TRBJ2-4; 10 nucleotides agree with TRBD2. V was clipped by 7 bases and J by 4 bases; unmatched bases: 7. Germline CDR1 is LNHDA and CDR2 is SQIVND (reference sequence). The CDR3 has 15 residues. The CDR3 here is CASKKREGGKNIQYF. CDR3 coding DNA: TGTGCCAGTAAGAAGCGGGAGGGCGGGAAAAACATTCAGTACTTC. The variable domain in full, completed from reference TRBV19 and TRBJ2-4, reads DGGITQSPKYLFRKEGQNVTLSCEQNLNHDAMYWYRQDPGQGLRLIYYSQIVNDFQKGDIAEGYSVSREKKESFPLTVTSAQKNPTAFYLCASKKREGGKNIQYFGAGTRLSVL.

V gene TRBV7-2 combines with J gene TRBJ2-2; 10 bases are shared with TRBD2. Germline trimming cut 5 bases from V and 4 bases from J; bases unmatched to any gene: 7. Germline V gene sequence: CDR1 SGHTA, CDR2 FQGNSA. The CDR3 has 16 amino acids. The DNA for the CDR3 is TGTGCCAGCAGCCAACCGGGACTAGCGCTCACCGGGGAGCTGTTTTTT. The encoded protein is CASSQPGLALTGELFF.

The CDR3 sequence is CASRPVERETQYF. DNA of the CDR3: TGTGCCAGCAGGCCAGTGGAGAGAGAGACCCAGTACTTC. V usage is TRBV12-3 or TRBV12-4 and J usage is TRBJ2-5; D ambiguous. V lost 6 bases and J lost 4, with 12 bases in between. The CDR3 runs to 13 residues.

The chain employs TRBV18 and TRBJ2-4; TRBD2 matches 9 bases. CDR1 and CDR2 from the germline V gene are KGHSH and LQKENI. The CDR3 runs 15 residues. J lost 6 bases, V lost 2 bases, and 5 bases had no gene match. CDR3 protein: CASSPSKTSGNIQYF. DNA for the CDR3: TGTGCCAGCTCACCATCAAAGACTAGCGGAAACATTCAGTACTTC.

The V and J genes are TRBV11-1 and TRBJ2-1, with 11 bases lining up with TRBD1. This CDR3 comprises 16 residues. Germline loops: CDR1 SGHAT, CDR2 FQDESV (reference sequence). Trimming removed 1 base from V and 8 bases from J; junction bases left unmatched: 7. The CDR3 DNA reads TGTGCCAGCAGCTTAGGAGGGACAGGGGGATTCCATGAGCAGTTCTTC. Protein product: CASSLGGTGGFHEQFF.

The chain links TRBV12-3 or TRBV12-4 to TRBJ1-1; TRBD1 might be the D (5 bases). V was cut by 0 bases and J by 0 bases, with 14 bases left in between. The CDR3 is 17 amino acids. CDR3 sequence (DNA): TGTGCCAGCAGTTTAGCGCGGTGGGGGGAGATGAACACTGAAGCTTTCTTT. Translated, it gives CASSLARWGEMNTEAFF.

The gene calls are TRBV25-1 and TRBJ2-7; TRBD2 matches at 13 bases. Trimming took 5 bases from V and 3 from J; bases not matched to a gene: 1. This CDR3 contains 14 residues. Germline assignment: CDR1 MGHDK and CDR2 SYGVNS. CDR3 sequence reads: CASSRTSGSYEQYF. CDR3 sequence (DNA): TGTGCCAGCAGTAGGACTAGCGGGAGCTACGAGCAGTACTTC.

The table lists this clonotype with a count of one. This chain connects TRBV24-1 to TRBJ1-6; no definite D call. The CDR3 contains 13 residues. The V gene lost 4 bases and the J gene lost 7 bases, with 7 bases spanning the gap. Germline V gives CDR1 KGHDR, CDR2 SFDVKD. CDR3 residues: CATSETENSPLHF. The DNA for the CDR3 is TGTGCCACCAGTGAAACGGAGAATTCACCCCTCCACTTT.

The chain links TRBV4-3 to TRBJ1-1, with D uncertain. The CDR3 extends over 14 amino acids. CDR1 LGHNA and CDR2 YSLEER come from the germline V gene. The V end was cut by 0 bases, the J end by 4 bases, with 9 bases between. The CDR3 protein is CASSQEALGTEAFF. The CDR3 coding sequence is TGCGCCAGCAGCCAAGAGGCGCTCGGCACTGAAGCTTTCTTT.

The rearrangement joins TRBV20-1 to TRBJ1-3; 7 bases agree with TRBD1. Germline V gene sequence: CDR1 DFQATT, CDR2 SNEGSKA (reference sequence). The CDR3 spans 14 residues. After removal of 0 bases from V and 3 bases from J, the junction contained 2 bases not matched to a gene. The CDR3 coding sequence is TGCAGTGCTAGAGACGACAGGGTTGGAAACACCATATATTTT. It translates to CSARDDRVGNTIYF.